Below are 7 T cell receptor beta chains sequenced from a single sample in a study of blood T cell repertoires in COVID-19. This table comes from immunoSEQ multiplex PCR, and its TCRdb copy is limited to in-frame clones, with some not included. This table has 110,000 or so clones, around 89% appearing once. Sequenced input: peripheral blood. The source is a woman aged 45-59 years with acute or convalescent COVID-19.

The gene calls are TRBV6-5 and TRBJ1-2, with 7 bases lining up with TRBD1. Germline assignment: CDR1 MNHEY and CDR2 SVGAGI. J gave up 7 bases and V 5 bases, and 10 bases lay outside the gene matches. There are 14 residues in the CDR3. In nucleotides, the CDR3 is TGTGCCAGCAGTCGCACAGGGGAGTCAGGTGGCTACACCTTC. This encodes CASSRTGESGGYTF.

The chain joins TRBV30 to TRBJ1-4, with D tentatively TRBD1 (6 bases). The CDR3 sequence is 13 residues long. Deletions cut 3 bases from V and 8 bases from J, with 13 bases between. Germline loops: CDR1 GTSNPN, CDR2 SVGIG (reference sequence). The CDR3 here is CAWRGAVGEKLFF. The CDR3 DNA is TGTGCCTGGAGGGGGGCAGTGGGAGAAAAACTGTTTTTT.

The genes are TRBV30 and TRBJ1-2; D might be TRBD1 (5 bases). The germline V gene encodes CDR1 GTSNPN and CDR2 SVGIG (reference sequence). Trimming removed 2 bases at V and 5 bases at J, with 15 bases between. The CDR3 has 14 amino acids. CDR3 residues: CAWSNRNRLYGYTF. As DNA, the CDR3 is TGTGCCTGGAGTAACAGGAATAGGTTATATGGCTACACCTTC.

This chain uses TRBV3-1 (or the pseudogene TRBV3-2) with TRBJ2-7; D is perhaps TRBD2 (6 bases). V lost 5 bases, J lost 3 bases, and 14 bases lay in between. In germline, CDR1 is LGHDT, CDR2 YNNKEL (reference sequence). The CDR3 has 14 residues. The CDR3: CASSLGLINYEQYF. DNA of the CDR3: TGTGCCAGCAGCTTGGGACTGATTAACTACGAGCAGTACTTC.

The chain joins TRBV10-3 to TRBJ2-2; 9 bases are a match to TRBD1. Germline V lookup: CDR1 ENHRY, CDR2 SYGVKD. J lost 5 bases, V lost 10 bases, and 8 bases had no gene match. There are 14 residues in the CDR3. The CDR3 coding sequence is TGTGCCACCGCGGGACAGGGAAGGACCGGGGAGCTGTTTTTT. Amino acids: CATAGQGRTGELFF.

This clone appeared once. The chain couples TRBV28 to TRBJ1-5, with a possible D match to TRBD1 (5 bases). Trimming left V 8 bases short and J 6 bases short, with 14 bases between. This CDR3 has 13 amino acids. The germline V gene encodes CDR1 MDHEN and CDR2 SYDVKM. The CDR3 protein is CASLSGGSQPQHF. As DNA, the CDR3 is TGTGCCAGCCTTTCCGGGGGGTCTCAGCCCCAGCATTTT.

This clone was seen more than once but under ten times. The chain is built from TRBV9 and TRBJ2-1; possible D gene TRBD1, 5 bases. The CDR3 spans 16 residues. In germline, CDR1 is SGDLS, CDR2 YYNGEE. Trimming shortened V by 0 bases and J by 0 bases, and 10 bases separated the two germline ends. In DNA form, the CDR3 reads TGTGCCAGCAGCGTAGGAACAGGCCTCTCCTACAATGAGCAGTTCTTC. Amino acids: CASSVGTGLSYNEQFF.